This entry features one T cell receptor (beta chain) sequence. Germline CDR1 is KGHSH and CDR2 is LQKENI. V was clipped by 3 bases and J by 8 bases; unmatched bases: 10. The CDR3 totals 16 residues. This specimen comes from a study of blood T cell repertoires in COVID-19. The wider study: The samples span acute and convalescent COVID-19 from the United States, Italy and Spain. T cells, B-cell-depleted T cells, or PBMCs supplied cDNA or gDNA.

Source study methods: Amplification of reference gene primers provided the estimated nucleated cell counts. Clones were read by immunoSEQ multiplex PCR, and TCRdb kept only the in-frame ones, dropping some. V and J calls and clone size come straight from that table; D and trimming were deduced from the DNA. The sample lists some 87,000 clones, around four fifths occurring once. Material: peripheral blood. The sequence came from a woman in her 70s with active or convalescent COVID-19. The chain uses TRBV18 and TRBJ2-1; 10 bases agree with TRBD1. CDR3 bases: TGTGCCAGCTCACCGCAAGGGACAGGGGTATCATATGAGCAGTTCTTC. Encoded protein: CASSPQGTGVSYEQFF.